The 32 T cell receptor beta chains reported below all come from one sample, sequenced in a study of T cells in Graves' hyperthyroidism and ophthalmopathy (dated by TCRdb to about 2019). Library generation was performed with multiplex PCR. Sequencing was performed on an Illumina HiSeq 2000. The TCR beta CDR3 regions were amplified from the RNA transcripts. A first-round RT-PCR of the TCR CDR3 used the HTBI primer set with the Qiagen OneStep RT-PCR kit. TCRdb passed the public sequencing reads through fastp at Q25 and MiXCR, retaining productive beta sequences. A single entry per CDR3 protein holds the most common genes and DNA from its merged rows. The sample records roughly 400,000 distinct CDR3 sequences, 15% to 19% of which are singletons. Of the sample, about a quarter falls within the top ten clones. The sample consisted of blood. All receptors derive from a young woman with Graves' hyperthyroidism that later progressed to Graves' ophthalmopathy.

This clonotype was seen a handful of times. The chain is built from TRBV18 and TRBJ1-2, with D maybe TRBD1 (5 bases). The CDR3 is 17 residues long. Germline V gives CDR1 KGHSH, CDR2 LQKENI. The ends were cut back, 8 bases at V and 0 bases at J, with 22 bases in the middle. The CDR3 protein is CASAGGSTAPSNYGYTF. Written as DNA, the CDR3 is TGTGCCAGCGCCGGGGGGAGCACAGCGCCTTCTAACTATGGCTACACCTTC.

This clonotype appeared many times. V is TRBV27 and J is TRBJ2-7; TRBD1 matches 7 bases. The germline V gene has CDR1 MNHEY and CDR2 SMNVEV (reference sequence). The CDR3 runs to 14 residues. Trimming removed 6 bases from V and 0 bases from J; junction bases left unmatched: 5. The CDR3 DNA follows: TGTGCCAGCAGGTCGGGACAGACCTCCTACGAGCAGTACTTC. The encoded protein is CASRSGQTSYEQYF.

This clonotype was observed a handful of times. This sequence joins TRBV19 and TRBJ1-1; no definite D call. V was trimmed by 2 bases and J by 1 base, leaving 5 bases between them. The CDR3 is 13 residues long. CDR1 and CDR2 (germline): LNHDA, SQIVND (reference sequence). CDR3 region: CASSIRENTEAFF. In nucleotides, the CDR3 is TGTGCCAGTAGTATACGGGAGAACACTGAAGCTTTCTTT.

This clonotype was seen only a few times. The rearrangement links TRBV18 to TRBJ1-2; tentatively, D is TRBD1 (5 bases). This CDR3 contains 16 residues. V dropped 6 bases and J dropped 3 bases, with 20 bases sitting between them. In germline, CDR1 is KGHSH, CDR2 LQKENI. In DNA, the CDR3 is TGTGCCAGCTCCACCTCTTCCAGGGATAATGACTATGGCTACACCTTC. Amino acid sequence: CASSTSSRDNDYGYTF.

This clonotype came up many times. V and J are TRBV7-9 and TRBJ1-1; no clear D gene. This CDR3 is built from 13 residues. CDR1 is SEHNR, CDR2 FQNEAQ, per germline (reference sequence). V shed 8 bases and J shed 1 base, with 11 bases lying between them. The CDR3 bases are TGTGCCAGCCTAATCGAGGAGAACACTGAAGCTTTCTTT. This gives the protein CASLIEENTEAFF.

The chain has TRBV14 and TRBJ2-1; D not certain. This CDR3 contains 17 residues. Trimming shortened V by 0 bases and J by 5 bases, and 17 bases separated the two germline ends. CDR1 and CDR2 (germline): SGHDN, FVKESK. Here the CDR3 DNA reads TGTGCCAGCAGCCAAGATAACTACCCGGGCCTCAACAATGAGCAGTTCTTC. It is translated as CASSQDNYPGLNNEQFF.

This clonotype was recorded many times. The CDR3 DNA is TGTGCCAGCAGTGAAGCGAGAGGGGAGGGAGTTGGGAATGAGCAGTTCTTC. Translated: CASSEARGEGVGNEQFF. This chain links TRBV2 with TRBJ2-1, with TRBD2 matching 7 bases. The CDR3 is 17 residues long. Germline V gene lookup returns CDR1 SNHLY and CDR2 FYNNEI. J lost 7 bases, V lost 0 bases, and 12 bases had no gene match. Filled out from reference TRBV2 and TRBJ2-1, the complete variable domain reads EPEVTQTPSHQVTQMGQEVILRCVPISNHLYFYWYRQILGQKVEFLVSFYNNEISEKSEIFDDQFSVERPDGSNFTLKIRSTKLEDSAMYFCASSEARGEGVGNEQFFGPGTRLTVL.

This clonotype was seen repeatedly, ten times or more. The chain employs TRBV28 and TRBJ2-5; 7 bases are shared with TRBD1. After removal of 3 bases from V and 7 bases from J, the junction contained 8 bases not matched to a gene. The CDR3 has 14 amino acids. Germline V gene sequence: CDR1 MDHEN, CDR2 SYDVKM. DNA of the CDR3: TGTGCCAGCAGTTTCTTTGACAGGGCGGGGACCCAGTACTTC. This gives the protein CASSFFDRAGTQYF.

This clonotype has at least ten counts. The chain couples TRBV9 to TRBJ2-7; 13 positions agree with TRBD2. This CDR3 is 15 amino acids long. The junction had 6 bases not matched to a gene; V was cut back by 4 bases and J by 5 bases. Germline CDR1 SGDLS, CDR2 YYNGEE. For the CDR3, the DNA is TGTGCCAGCAGCCCGGGGACTAGCGGGATCGACGAGCAGTACTTC. Its protein is CASSPGTSGIDEQYF.

This clonotype was detected ten times or more. The chain employs TRBV6-1 and TRBJ2-7, with 8 nucleotides matching TRBD1. Germline V gene data show CDR1 as MNHNS and CDR2 as SASEGT. J lost 9 bases, V lost 4 bases, and 14 bases had no gene match. The CDR3 consists of 15 residues. The CDR3 bases are TGTGCCAGCAGTGCCACAGGGGGTCAAAGAACGGGGCAGTACTTC. Translating it yields CASSATGGQRTGQYF.

In this sample, this clonotype turned up a few times. This rearrangement joins TRBV7-9 to TRBJ2-1, with D possibly TRBD2 on 5 matching bases. Germline V gene sequence: CDR1 SEHNR, CDR2 FQNEAQ (reference sequence). The CDR3 has 15 amino acids. The germline V and J ends were trimmed by 5 bases and 7 bases, with 18 bases remaining between them. CDR3 sequence: CASSPRREGLNEQFF. The DNA of the CDR3 is TGTGCCAGCAGCCCACGTCGGGAAGGATTAAATGAGCAGTTCTTC.

This clonotype was observed a handful of times. The chain is built from TRBV24-1 and TRBJ2-1; unclear D gene. Trimming shortened V by 3 bases and J by 2 bases, and 19 bases separated the two germline ends. The germline V gene has CDR1 KGHDR and CDR2 SFDVKD. The CDR3 is made up of 18 amino acids. CDR3 sequence (DNA): TGTGCCACCAGTGATCAAAAAAACTCGCTCGGAACCTACAATGAGCAGTTCTTC. It specifies CATSDQKNSLGTYNEQFF.

This clonotype has at least ten counts. V gene TRBV6-1 combines with J gene TRBJ2-1; D uncertain. This CDR3 region has 14 residues. Germline CDR1 MNHNS, CDR2 SASEGT. Trimming took off 3 bases at V and 9 bases at J, with 15 bases between the two ends. In DNA, the CDR3 is TGTGCCAGCAGTGACCGTCCCCTGGTAGGTGAGCAGTTCTTC. It is translated as CASSDRPLVGEQFF.

The chain recombines TRBV28 with TRBJ2-7, with 13 bases matching TRBD2. The CDR3 sequence is 16 residues long. The trim removed 3 bases at V and 0 bases at J, leaving 2 bases unmatched. Germline lookup yields CDR1 MDHEN and CDR2 SYDVKM. The CDR3 DNA follows: TGTGCCAGCAGTTTCGGGACTAGCGGGACCTCCTACGAGCAGTACTTC. This encodes CASSFGTSGTSYEQYF. Combining the CDR3 with reference TRBV28 and TRBJ2-7 gives the whole variable domain DVKVTQSSRYLVKRTGEKVFLECVQDMDHENMFWYRQDPGLGLRLIYFSYDVKMKEKGDIPEGYSVSREKKERFSLILESASTNQTSMYLCASSFGTSGTSYEQYFGPGTRLTVT.

The chain is built from TRBV12-3 or TRBV12-4 and TRBJ1-5; no clear D gene. Deletions cut 6 bases from V and 4 bases from J, with 19 bases between. The CDR3 loop spans 16 amino acids. CDR3 DNA: TGTGCCAGCAGCCCATCTAGACCAGAACTTAATCAGCCCCAGCATTTT. The encoded protein is CASSPSRPELNQPQHF.

This clonotype showed up many times. This chain joins TRBV15 and TRBJ2-5; 10 positions agree with TRBD2. V lost 1 base to trimming and J lost 7 bases; unmatched junction nucleotides: 9. The CDR3 consists of 16 residues. Germline V gene lookup returns CDR1 LNHNV and CDR2 YYDKDF (reference sequence). As DNA, the CDR3 is TGTGCCACCAGCAGAGGGGCTAGCGGGAGTTACGGGACCCAGTACTTC. It codes for CATSRGASGSYGTQYF.

This clonotype occurred many times. The rearrangement joins TRBV7-2 to TRBJ1-5, with no clear D. The CDR3 is made up of 14 amino acids. The V and J ends lost 1 base and 6 bases respectively, with 10 bases between them. Germline V CDR1 and CDR2: SGHTA, FQGNSA. CDR3 nucleotides: TGTGCCAGCAGCTTAGTAGGTTCTGGTCAGCCCCAGCATTTT. It yields the protein CASSLVGSGQPQHF. Complete variable domain (other parts from reference TRBV7-2 and TRBJ1-5): GAGVSQSPSNKVTEKGKDVELRCDPISGHTALYWYRQSLGQGLEFLIYFQGNSAPDKSGLPSDRFSAERTGGSVSTLTIQRTQQEDSAVYLCASSLVGSGQPQHFGDGTRLSIL.

In its sample, this clonotype was seen many times. J is TRBJ1-1 and V is TRBV6-1; tentative D call: TRBD1 (5 bases). This CDR3 region has 11 residues. From germline, CDR1 is MNHNS and CDR2 SASEGT. V lost 8 bases, J lost 12 bases, and 16 bases lay in between. The CDR3 bases are TGTGCCAGCGGAAGGACTCCAGGGACTTTCTTT. This sequence encodes CASGRTPGTFF.

The table lists this clonotype with many counts. The rearrangement uses TRBV10-3 and TRBJ2-3; TRBD2 agrees at 7 bases. CDR3 length: 15 residues. J lost 4 bases, V lost 2 bases, and 6 bases had no gene match. Germline CDR1 reads ENHRY; CDR2 reads SYGVKD. This chain's CDR3 is CAISEKAGVPDTQYF. The CDR3 DNA reads as TGTGCCATCAGTGAGAAGGCGGGAGTACCAGATACGCAGTATTTT.

The CDR3 DNA is TGTGCCAGTACGGCCATAGTGGCCTTCTCCTACAATGAGCAGTTCTTC. Translation: CASTAIVAFSYNEQFF. The chain links TRBV19 to TRBJ2-1, with unresolved D. The CDR3 totals 16 residues. Deletions cut 7 bases from V and 0 bases from J, with 16 bases between. The germline gives CDR1 LNHDA, CDR2 SQIVND (reference sequence).

V and J are TRBV7-9 and TRBJ2-3; D assignment may be TRBD1 or TRBD2 (5 bases each). The V gene lost 4 bases and the J gene lost 9 bases, with 17 bases spanning the gap. The CDR3 is 14 amino acids. CDR1 is SEHNR, CDR2 FQNEAQ, per germline (reference sequence). CDR3 residues: CASSSSRWDHTQYF. The CDR3 nucleotides are TGTGCCAGCAGCTCATCTAGGTGGGACCACACGCAGTATTTT.

The V and J genes are TRBV19 and TRBJ2-1; 8 bases are shared with TRBD1. The germline gives CDR1 LNHDA, CDR2 SQIVND (reference sequence). The CDR3 runs 17 residues. The V gene end was trimmed by 5 bases and the J gene end by 2 bases; junction bases not matched to a gene: 11. The CDR3 coding sequence is TGTGCCAGTAGTGTCAGGGGGCAATCCTACACCTACAATGAGCAGTTCTTC. This gives the protein CASSVRGQSYTYNEQFF.

This clonotype was recorded many times. The chain links TRBV6-1 to TRBJ1-5; D not certain. CDR1 is MNHNS and CDR2 is SASEGT in the germline V gene. The CDR3 is 14 residues long. Trimming took off 2 bases at V and 7 bases at J, with 12 bases between the two ends. DNA for the CDR3: TGTGCCAGCAGTGAAATTAGGGAATGGCAGCCCCAGCATTTT. Translating it yields CASSEIREWQPQHF.

J is TRBJ2-3 and V is TRBV24-1; 7 nucleotides align to TRBD2. V lost 3 bases to trimming and J lost 4 bases; unmatched junction nucleotides: 9. The germline CDR1 and CDR2 sequences are KGHDR and SFDVKD. The CDR3 is 16 residues long. Written as DNA, the CDR3 is TGTGCCACCAGTGATCCCGGAGGGGAGGGCCCAGATACGCAGTATTTT. Translating it yields CATSDPGGEGPDTQYF.

This clonotype has ten or more counts. V and J are TRBV29-1 and TRBJ2-5; TRBD2 agrees at 12 bases. The V and J ends lost 1 base and 5 bases, in that order; junction bases with no gene match: 5. Germline values: CDR1 SQVTM, CDR2 ANQGSEA. This CDR3 comprises 15 residues. CDR3 loop: CSVEGTSGAWETQYF. The CDR3 DNA is TGCAGCGTTGAAGGGACTAGCGGGGCTTGGGAGACCCAGTACTTC.

This clonotype was observed at least ten times. The chain combines TRBV12-3 or TRBV12-4 with TRBJ2-1; 12 nucleotides match TRBD2. J gave up 5 bases and V 3 bases, and 2 bases lay outside the gene matches. The CDR3 spans 15 residues. The CDR3 DNA follows: TGTGCCAGCAGTTTGAGACTAGCGGGAGACAATGAGCAGTTCTTC. Protein sequence: CASSLRLAGDNEQFF.

This clonotype has ten or more counts. The rearrangement links TRBV5-4 to TRBJ1-2; 7 nucleotides align to TRBD1. In germline, CDR1 is SGHNT, CDR2 YYREEE (reference sequence). This CDR3 has 13 amino acids. J gave up 4 bases and V 4 bases, and 4 bases lay outside the gene matches. CDR3 DNA: TGTGCCAGCAGCCCGACAGGGACCTATGGCTACACCTTC. Translating gives CASSPTGTYGYTF.

This rearrangement joins TRBV28 to TRBJ1-1; no reliable D call. Germline V CDR1 and CDR2: MDHEN, SYDVKM. Deletions cut 6 bases from V and 1 base from J, with 21 bases between. The CDR3 is made up of 17 amino acids. This CDR3 is CASRTTAGRTWNTEAFF. The DNA for the CDR3 is TGTGCCAGCAGGACCACTGCAGGCAGGACCTGGAACACTGAAGCTTTCTTT.

In regard to this clonotype: This may be a read error: a much more frequent sequence differs by one nucleotide. V is TRBV12-3 or TRBV12-4 and J is TRBJ2-3, with 7 bases aligning to TRBD1. After removal of 6 bases from V and 7 bases from J, the junction contained 10 bases not matched to a gene. The CDR3 covers 14 residues. This CDR3 is CASRRDSTRHTQYF. CDR3 nucleotides: TGTGCCAGCAGACGGGACAGCACCCGGCATACGCAGTATTTT.

Ten or more counts support this clonotype. This sequence joins TRBV2 and TRBJ1-2, with a weak D call TRBD1 (6 bases). Germline V gives CDR1 SNHLY, CDR2 FYNNEI. V was shortened by 0 bases and J by 7 bases, with 9 bases between the two germline ends. The CDR3 runs to 13 residues. The CDR3 DNA sequence: TGTGCCAGCAGTGAAGCTCAGGGGAGTGGCTACACCTTC. This gives the protein CASSEAQGSGYTF.

Of note for this clonotype: A much larger clone lies a single base off, so this may be a read error. The rearrangement joins TRBV3-1 to TRBJ2-1; 9 nucleotides match TRBD1. Trimming cost V 4 bases and J 8 bases; bases outside gene matches: 6. The CDR3 length is 14 residues. Germline V gene sequence: CDR1 LGHDT, CDR2 YNNKEL (reference sequence). CDR3 amino acids: CASSPRDRVYEQFF. The CDR3, as DNA: TGTGCCAGCAGCCCCCGGGACAGGGTCTATGAGCAGTTCTTC.

This clonotype was seen at least ten times. The chain employs TRBV25-1 and TRBJ1-1, with a tentative D call TRBD1 (6 bases). V shed 1 base and J shed 6 bases, with 15 bases lying between them. This CDR3 is built from 15 residues. Germline lookup yields CDR1 MGHDK and CDR2 SYGVNS. As DNA, the CDR3 is TGTGCCAGCAGTGAATCAATGAGGGGGGGAGCTGAAGCTTTCTTT. This sequence encodes CASSESMRGGAEAFF.